Listed below are T cell receptor beta chains from one sample, sequenced in a study of CD8 T cells in Susac syndrome. TCRdb fed the immunoSEQ multiplex PCR reads into MiXCR, producing one record per CDR3 protein. The sample has fewer than 150,000 distinct CDR3 sequences; approximately 89% are singletons. Sequencing input: CD8+ T cells from PBMCs. The receptors derive from a human donor with multiple sclerosis. CDR3s include the opening cysteine and the closing phenylalanine or tryptophan. D genes are given only for firm matches. Where a row states a size, it is once, few, many or the class of an expanded clone; other rows omit it.

d_call: -
v_call: TRBV2
clone_size: -
j_call: TRBJ1-4
cdr3_aa: CASRLDVNEKLFF
cdr3_nt: TGTGCCAGCAGGCTGGATGTTAATGAAAAACTGTTTTTT

d_call: TRBD1
v_call: TRBV30
clone_size: -
j_call: TRBJ1-2
cdr3_aa: CAWRNSWTGSISGYTF
cdr3_nt: TGTGCCTGGCGAAACAGCTGGACAGGGAGTATAAGCGGCTACACCTTC

d_call: -
v_call: TRBV6-2/TRBV6-3
clone_size: -
j_call: TRBJ2-1
cdr3_aa: CASSKPTEYNEQFF
cdr3_nt: TGTGCCAGCAGTAAGCCGACAGAGTACAATGAGCAGTTCTTC

d_call: TRBD1
v_call: TRBV23-1
clone_size: -
j_call: TRBJ2-1
cdr3_aa: CATRGGDQGFF
cdr3_nt: TGCGCCACTCGAGGGGGCGACCAAGGGTTCTTC

d_call: -
v_call: TRBV18
clone_size: -
j_call: TRBJ1-1
cdr3_aa: CASQKPDGGGNTEAFF
cdr3_nt: TGTGCCAGCCAGAAACCGGACGGTGGGGGGAACACTGAAGCTTTCTTT

d_call: TRBD1
v_call: TRBV9
clone_size: -
j_call: TRBJ1-2
cdr3_aa: CASSFGTGGDYGYTF
cdr3_nt: TGTGCCAGCAGCTTCGGGACAGGGGGCGACTATGGCTACACCTTC

d_call: -
v_call: TRBV15
clone_size: -
j_call: TRBJ2-7
cdr3_aa: CATSRDLPYEQYF
cdr3_nt: TGTGCCACCAGCAGGGACCTTCCCTACGAGCAGTACTTC

d_call: -
v_call: TRBV27
clone_size: -
j_call: TRBJ1-5
cdr3_aa: CASGHGGGQPQHF
cdr3_nt: TGTGCCAGCGGACATGGGGGCGGCCAGCCCCAGCATTTT

d_call: -
v_call: TRBV18
clone_size: few
j_call: TRBJ2-7
cdr3_aa: CASSDIGNIYEQYF
cdr3_nt: TGTGCCAGCTCAGACATTGGGAACATCTACGAGCAGTACTTC

d_call: -
v_call: TRBV27
clone_size: -
j_call: TRBJ1-5
cdr3_aa: CASSLLGQPQHF
cdr3_nt: TGTGCCAGCAGTTTATTAGGGCAGCCCCAGCATTTT

d_call: TRBD2
v_call: TRBV20-1
clone_size: -
j_call: TRBJ2-3
cdr3_aa: CSAPPIASGRAPSTDTQYF
cdr3_nt: TGCAGTGCCCCGCCAATTGCTAGCGGGAGGGCACCTAGCACAGATACGCAGTATTTT

d_call: -
v_call: TRBV5-6
clone_size: -
j_call: TRBJ2-5
cdr3_aa: CASSLGTAQYF
cdr3_nt: TGTGCCAGCAGCTTAGGCACGGCCCAGTACTTC

d_call: TRBD2
v_call: TRBV15
clone_size: -
j_call: TRBJ2-1
cdr3_aa: CATSRTSGPGDEQFF
cdr3_nt: TGTGCCACCAGCAGGACTAGCGGGCCAGGTGATGAGCAGTTCTTC

d_call: TRBD2
v_call: TRBV30
clone_size: -
j_call: TRBJ2-7
cdr3_aa: CAWTVGGTYEQYF
cdr3_nt: TGTGCCTGGACTGTGGGGGGGACCTACGAGCAGTACTTC

d_call: -
v_call: TRBV11-2
clone_size: -
j_call: TRBJ1-1
cdr3_aa: CAIRGGTEAFF
cdr3_nt: TGTGCCATCCGAGGGGGGACTGAAGCTTTCTTT